The T cell receptor (beta chain) under discussion was sequenced for a study of T cell repertoires in ileal Crohn's disease (dated by TCRdb to about 2019). With regard to the full study: The median duration of disease was 6 to 10 years, and at the time of surgery 30% to 35% of patients were active smokers. Endoscopic postoperative recurrence was defined as a Rutgeerts score above i0. The study sequenced approximately 170 mucosal samples from a few dozen patients, taken at several locations on the surgical specimen and at postoperative endoscopy. Running in parallel with the study was a multicentre cohort set up to find predictors of early endoscopic recurrence following ileocolonic resection. Roughly half of the patients were given postoperative therapy, with around eleven receiving thiopurines and some 19 receiving anti-TNF agents. All patients had surgery for a complication: stricturing disease in 61% and penetrating disease in roughly 39%. A prospective multicentre cohort supplied the 55 to 65 Crohn's disease patients whose TCR repertoires were analysed.

Broader findings and caveats from the paper: Compared with CD4 T cells, sorted CD8 T cells held more high-frequency clones, which suggests that the mucosal expansions were mostly CD8. Endoscopic recurrence was linked to a higher percentage of high-frequency clones at surgery, and recurrence occurred in every patient whose clonality exceeded 26.8% (18/57). A significantly higher proportion of clonal expansions was observed in active smokers at surgery than in non-smokers (about 25% vs 20%, p=0.02). Only a subgroup of patients, of unstated size, had mucosal CD4 and CD8 T cells sorted and sequenced.

Roughly 540 nanograms of biopsy DNA per sample were submitted for commercial TCRB immunosequencing. Adaptive Biotechnology amplified CDR3 regions from genomic DNA with a two-step multiplex PCR that controlled for amplification bias. In the first PCR, primers covered every V and J gene segment, and in the second PCR, barcodes and Illumina adapters were added. CDR3 libraries were sequenced on an Illumina instrument. Per the authors' processing: Vendor-provided pipelines were combined with custom analysis of raw data in R/Bioconductor under R version 3.3.0. Clonality, which ranges from 0 to 1, was calculated as the inverse of the normalised Shannon entropy across all productive clones. High-frequency clones were defined as the share of the repertoire taken up by the top 100 clones, keeping only clones that passed a 95% confidence test. The Simpson index measured repertoire diversity, and the Morisita-Horn index measured overlap between samples. Held by TCRdb, this immuneACCESS table contains in-frame sequences only and omits some clones. Under half of the omission traces to an unresolved V gene where checked; the cause of the rest is unknown. The D gene and trimming were derived from the DNA, and the V and J assignments and clone size from that table. This sample gives about 14,000 clones in total; around 84% of them show up just once. The ten largest clones add up to about 6.8% of the sample.

Adults with ileal or ileocolonic Crohn's disease and an indication for ileocolonic resection were eligible for inclusion. Before DNA extraction, whole ileal mucosal biopsies were kept frozen at -80 degrees C. A TRizol-based method was used to extract genomic DNA from the frozen whole biopsies, and the DNA was quantified with a NanoDrop 2000 spectrophotometer. Regarding this clone: Its target antigen remains unknown. Per-base quality was not reported, and no clone a single base away is much larger than it.

There are 14 amino acids in the CDR3, from cysteine to phenylalanine inclusive. Of the read, only the CDR3 DNA is kept; its 42 bases are in frame from base 1. V is trimmed back by 10 bases and J by 4 bases, and the junction contains 9 bases that no gene match accounts for. For CDR1 and CDR2, the germline V gene lists MDHEN and SYDVKM. Material: ileal tissue. The V gene is TRBV28 and the J gene is TRBJ1-5, with 8 junctional bases fitting TRBD1. The sequence came from an adult with Crohn's disease. The DNA is as follows: TGTGCCACCGAGGGACAGGCCGGGAATCAGCCCCAGCATTTT. Its coded protein is CATEGQAGNQPQHF.